The T cell receptor (beta chain) described here comes from a study of T-cell memory formation after mild COVID-19. Study in general: TCR clusters were mostly donor specific.

Using its own MiXCR run on the 5' RACE reads, TCRdb lists one record per CDR3 protein. The repertoire holds 250,000 or so distinct CDR3 sequences, roughly 18% seen once, with more than 20% in the top ten. CDR1 and CDR2 (germline): SEHNR, FQNEAQ (reference sequence). Deletions cut 8 bases from V and 3 bases from J, with 13 bases between. The CDR3 is 13 amino acids. Specimen: PBMCs or a T cell subset sorted from them (not recorded which). The J gene is TRBJ1-1, the V gene TRBV7-9; D unclear. The TCR sequence derives from a man between 18 and 29 years old who had mild COVID-19 (a few samples of this study predate the infection). Cell type and time point are not known. CDR3 loop: CASLPSPDTEAFF. CDR3 nucleotides: TGTGCCAGCCTTCCCTCTCCCGACACTGAAGCTTTCTTT.